This T cell receptor (beta chain) was sequenced for a study of CD8+ T cells in alopecia areata. There are 13 residues in the CDR3. The V gene's germline CDR1 is KGHSH and CDR2 LQKENI. Losses at the gene ends were 4 bases for V and 6 bases for J; bases not matched to a gene: 2. Extraction of RNA preceded its reverse transcription into cDNA, which served as the sequencing template. Some clones are missing from TCRdb's copy, which holds only in-frame ones; the method was immunoSEQ multiplex PCR. The sample holds 200,000 or so clones, nearly 60% seen once. Treatment indicated: oral pan-JAK inhibitor, 5-10 mg twice daily. Specimens obtained from alopecia areata patients comprised lesional scalp punch biopsies and peripheral blood. In regard to this clone: Its antigen is as yet unknown.

Study-wide results and caveats: In scalp and blood, many expanded lesional clones persisted during tofacitinib.

Material: CD4+ T cells sorted from blood, obtained at week 24, from a patient treated with tofacitinib. The sequence was collected from a human donor with alopecia areata. J is TRBJ2-2 and V is TRBV18, with 7 positions matching TRBD1. The CDR3 DNA follows: TGTGCCAGCTCACGGGGGACAGCCGGGGAGCTGTTTTTT. Its protein is CASSRGTAGELFF.